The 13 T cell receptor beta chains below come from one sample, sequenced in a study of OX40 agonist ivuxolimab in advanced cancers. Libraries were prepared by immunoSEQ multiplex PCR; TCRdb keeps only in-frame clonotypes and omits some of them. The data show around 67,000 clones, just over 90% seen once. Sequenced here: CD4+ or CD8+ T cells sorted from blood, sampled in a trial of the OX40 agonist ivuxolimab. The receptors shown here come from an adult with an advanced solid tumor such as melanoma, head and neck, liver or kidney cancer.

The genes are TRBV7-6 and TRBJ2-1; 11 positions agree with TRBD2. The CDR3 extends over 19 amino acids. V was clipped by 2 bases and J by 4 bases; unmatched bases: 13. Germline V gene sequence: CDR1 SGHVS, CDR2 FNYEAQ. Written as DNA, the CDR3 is TGTGCCAGCAGCTTAAAGGTCCCCGGACTAGCGGGCGAATACAATGAGCAGTTCTTC. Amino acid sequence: CASSLKVPGLAGEYNEQFF.

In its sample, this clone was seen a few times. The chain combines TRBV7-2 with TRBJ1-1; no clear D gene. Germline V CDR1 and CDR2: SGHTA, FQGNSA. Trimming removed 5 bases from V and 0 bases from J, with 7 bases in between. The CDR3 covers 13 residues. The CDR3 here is CASSRMVNTEAFF. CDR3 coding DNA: TGTGCCAGCAGCCGGATGGTGAACACTGAAGCTTTCTTT. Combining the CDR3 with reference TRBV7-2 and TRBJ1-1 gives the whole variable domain GAGVSQSPSNKVTEKGKDVELRCDPISGHTALYWYRQSLGQGLEFLIYFQGNSAPDKSGLPSDRFSAERTGGSVSTLTIQRTQQEDSAVYLCASSRMVNTEAFFGQGTRLTVV.

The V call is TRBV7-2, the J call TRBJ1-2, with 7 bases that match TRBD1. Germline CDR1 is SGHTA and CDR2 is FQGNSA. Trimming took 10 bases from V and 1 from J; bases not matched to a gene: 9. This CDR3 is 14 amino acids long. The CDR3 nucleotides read TGTGCCACCCAGACAGGGAGTTTTAACTATGGCTACACCTTC. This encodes CATQTGSFNYGYTF.

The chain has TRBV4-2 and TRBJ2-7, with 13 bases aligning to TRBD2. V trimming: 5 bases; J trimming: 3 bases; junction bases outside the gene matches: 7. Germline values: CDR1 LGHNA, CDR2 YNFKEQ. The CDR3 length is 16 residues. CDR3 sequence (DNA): TGTGCCAGCAGCGACGGGACTAGCGGGGCCTTCTACGAGCAGTACTTC. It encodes CASSDGTSGAFYEQYF.

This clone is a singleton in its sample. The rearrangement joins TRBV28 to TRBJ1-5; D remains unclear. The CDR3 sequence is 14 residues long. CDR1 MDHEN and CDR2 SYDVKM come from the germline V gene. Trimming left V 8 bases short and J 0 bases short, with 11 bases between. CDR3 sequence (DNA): TGTGCCAGCTTAAGAGTCCTTAGCAATCAGCCCCAGCATTTT. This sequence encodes CASLRVLSNQPQHF. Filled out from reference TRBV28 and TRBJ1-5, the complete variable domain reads DVKVTQSSRYLVKRTGEKVFLECVQDMDHENMFWYRQDPGLGLRLIYFSYDVKMKEKGDIPEGYSVSREKKERFSLILESASTNQTSMYLCASLRVLSNQPQHFGDGTRLSIL.

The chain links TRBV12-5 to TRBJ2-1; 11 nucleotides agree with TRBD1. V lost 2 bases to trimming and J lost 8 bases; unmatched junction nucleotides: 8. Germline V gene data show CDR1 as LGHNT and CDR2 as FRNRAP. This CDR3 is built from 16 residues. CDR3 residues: CASGLLFGQGADEQFF. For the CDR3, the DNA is TGTGCTAGTGGTTTGCTTTTTGGACAGGGGGCGGATGAGCAGTTCTTC.

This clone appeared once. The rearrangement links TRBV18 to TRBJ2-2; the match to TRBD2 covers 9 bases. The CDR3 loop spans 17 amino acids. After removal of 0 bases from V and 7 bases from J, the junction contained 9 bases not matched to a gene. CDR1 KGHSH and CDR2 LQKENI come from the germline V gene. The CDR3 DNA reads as TGTGCCAGCTCACCACCGGCTAGCGGGACCACTAGCGGGGAGCTGTTTTTT. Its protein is CASSPPASGTTSGELFF.

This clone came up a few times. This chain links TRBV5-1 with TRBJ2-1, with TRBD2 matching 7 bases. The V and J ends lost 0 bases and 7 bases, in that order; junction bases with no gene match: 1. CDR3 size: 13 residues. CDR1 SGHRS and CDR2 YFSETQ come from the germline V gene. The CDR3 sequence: CASSLDGRNEQFF. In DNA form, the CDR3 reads TGCGCCAGCAGCTTGGACGGGAGGAATGAGCAGTTCTTC.

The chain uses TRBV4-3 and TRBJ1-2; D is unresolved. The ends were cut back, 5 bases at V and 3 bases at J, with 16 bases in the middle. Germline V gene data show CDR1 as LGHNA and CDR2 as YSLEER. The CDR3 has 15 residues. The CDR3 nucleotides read TGCGCCAGCAGCGTACGATTCACTTCTGACTATGGCTACACCTTC. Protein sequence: CASSVRFTSDYGYTF.

The CDR3 nucleotides read TGCGCCAGCAGCTCCACAGGGGAGAAGACCGGGGAGCTGTTTTTT. Protein sequence: CASSSTGEKTGELFF. J is TRBJ2-2 and V is TRBV5-1; 7 bases match TRBD1. J lost 5 bases, V lost 3 bases, and 7 bases had no gene match. CDR1 and CDR2 from the germline V gene are SGHRS and YFSETQ. The CDR3 runs to 15 residues.

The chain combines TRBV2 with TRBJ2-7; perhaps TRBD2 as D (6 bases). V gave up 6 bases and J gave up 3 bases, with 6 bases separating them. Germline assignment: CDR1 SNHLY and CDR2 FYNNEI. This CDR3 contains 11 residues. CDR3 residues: CASRGGYEQYF. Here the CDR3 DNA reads TGTGCCAGCAGGGGGGGCTACGAGCAGTACTTC.

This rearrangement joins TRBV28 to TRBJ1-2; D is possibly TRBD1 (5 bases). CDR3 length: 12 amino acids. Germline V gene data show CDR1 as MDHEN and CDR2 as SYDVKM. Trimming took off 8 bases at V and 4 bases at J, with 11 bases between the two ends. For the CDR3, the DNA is TGTGCCAGCCTTGGGGCCATCTATGGCTACACCTTC. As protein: CASLGAIYGYTF.

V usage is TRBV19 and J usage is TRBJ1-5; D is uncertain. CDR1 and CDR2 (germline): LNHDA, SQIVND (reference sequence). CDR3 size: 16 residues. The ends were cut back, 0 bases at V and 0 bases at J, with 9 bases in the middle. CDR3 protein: CASSIDYGSSNQPQHF. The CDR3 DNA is TGTGCCAGTAGTATAGATTACGGGAGTAGCAATCAGCCCCAGCATTTT.